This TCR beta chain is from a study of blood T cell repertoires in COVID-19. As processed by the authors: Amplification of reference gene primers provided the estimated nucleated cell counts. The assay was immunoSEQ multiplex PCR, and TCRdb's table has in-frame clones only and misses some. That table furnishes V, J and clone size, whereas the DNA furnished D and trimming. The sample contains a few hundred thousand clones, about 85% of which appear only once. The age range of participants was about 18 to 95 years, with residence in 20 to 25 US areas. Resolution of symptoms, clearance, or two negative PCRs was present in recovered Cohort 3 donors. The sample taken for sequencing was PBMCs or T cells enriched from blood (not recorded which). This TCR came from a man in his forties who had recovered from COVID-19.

Here the CDR3 reads CATSGAQGQGKTEAFF. DNA for the CDR3: TGTGCCACCAGTGGCGCGCAAGGACAGGGGAAAACTGAAGCTTTCTTT. The V gene is TRBV24-1, the J gene TRBJ1-1; 9 bases are a match to TRBD1. The CDR3 runs 16 residues. The germline V gene has CDR1 KGHDR and CDR2 SFDVKD. Germline trimming cut 5 bases from V and 5 bases from J; bases unmatched to any gene: 11.